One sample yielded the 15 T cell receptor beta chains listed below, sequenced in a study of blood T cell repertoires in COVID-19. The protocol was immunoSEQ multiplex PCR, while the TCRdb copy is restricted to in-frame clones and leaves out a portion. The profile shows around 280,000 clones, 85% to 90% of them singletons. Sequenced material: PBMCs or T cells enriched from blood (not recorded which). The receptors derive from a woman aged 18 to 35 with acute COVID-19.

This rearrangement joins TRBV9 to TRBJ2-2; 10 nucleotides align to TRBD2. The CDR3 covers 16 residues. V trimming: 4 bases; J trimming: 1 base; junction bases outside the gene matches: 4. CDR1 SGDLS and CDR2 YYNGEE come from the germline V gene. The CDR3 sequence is CASSSGTSVNTGELFF. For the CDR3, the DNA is TGTGCCAGCAGCTCCGGGACTAGCGTGAACACCGGGGAGCTGTTTTTT.

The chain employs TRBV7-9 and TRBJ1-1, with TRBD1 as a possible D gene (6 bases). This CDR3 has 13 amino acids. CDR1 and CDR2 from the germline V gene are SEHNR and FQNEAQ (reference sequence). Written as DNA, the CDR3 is TGTGCGCTTAGGCGGGGGCTGAACACTGAAGCTTTCTTT. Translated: CALRRGLNTEAFF.

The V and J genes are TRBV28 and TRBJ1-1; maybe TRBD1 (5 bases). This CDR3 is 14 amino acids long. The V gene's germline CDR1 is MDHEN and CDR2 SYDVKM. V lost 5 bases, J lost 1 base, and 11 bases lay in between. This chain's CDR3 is CASSGERGNTEAFF. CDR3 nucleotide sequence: TGTGCCAGCAGTGGGGAAAGGGGGAACACTGAAGCTTTCTTT.

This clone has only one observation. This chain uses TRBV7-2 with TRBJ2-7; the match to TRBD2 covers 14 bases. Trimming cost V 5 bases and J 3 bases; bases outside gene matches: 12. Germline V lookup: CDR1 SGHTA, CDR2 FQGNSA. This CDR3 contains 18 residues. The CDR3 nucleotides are TGTGCCAGCAGCCAAAAAGGGACTAGCGGGAGTCGGGACTACGAGCAGTACTTC. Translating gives CASSQKGTSGSRDYEQYF.

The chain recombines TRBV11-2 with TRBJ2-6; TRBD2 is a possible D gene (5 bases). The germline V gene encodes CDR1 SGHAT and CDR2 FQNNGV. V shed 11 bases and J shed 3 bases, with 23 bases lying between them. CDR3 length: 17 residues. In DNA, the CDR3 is TGTGCCGCGGCGATAACGTGGGAGACCTTTGGGGCCAACGTCCTGACTTTC. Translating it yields CAAAITWETFGANVLTF.

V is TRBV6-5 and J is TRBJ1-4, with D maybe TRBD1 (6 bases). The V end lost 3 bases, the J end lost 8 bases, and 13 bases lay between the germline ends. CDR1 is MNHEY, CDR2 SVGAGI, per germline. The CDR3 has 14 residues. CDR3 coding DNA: TGTGCCAGCAGTTATGCAGGGGCGACGGAAAAACTGTTTTTT. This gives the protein CASSYAGATEKLFF.

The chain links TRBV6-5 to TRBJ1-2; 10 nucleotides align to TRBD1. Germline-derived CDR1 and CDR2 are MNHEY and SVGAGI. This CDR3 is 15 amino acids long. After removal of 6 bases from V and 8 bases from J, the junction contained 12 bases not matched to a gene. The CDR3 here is CASRRDRGISGGYTF. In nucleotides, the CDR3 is TGTGCCAGCAGGCGGGACAGGGGCATCTCTGGGGGCTACACCTTC.

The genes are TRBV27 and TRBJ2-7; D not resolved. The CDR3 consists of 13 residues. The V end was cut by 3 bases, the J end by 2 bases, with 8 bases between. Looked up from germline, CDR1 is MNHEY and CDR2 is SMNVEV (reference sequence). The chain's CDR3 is CASSFGTTYEQYF. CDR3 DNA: TGTGCCAGCAGTTTTGGCACCACCTACGAGCAGTACTTC.

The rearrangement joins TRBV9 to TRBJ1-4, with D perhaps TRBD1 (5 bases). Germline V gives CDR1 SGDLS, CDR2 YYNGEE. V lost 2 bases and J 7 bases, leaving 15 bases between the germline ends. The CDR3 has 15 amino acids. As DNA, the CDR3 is TGTGCCAGCAGCGTTCAGGGTTCTTTGCGTGAAAAACTGTTTTTT. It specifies CASSVQGSLREKLFF.

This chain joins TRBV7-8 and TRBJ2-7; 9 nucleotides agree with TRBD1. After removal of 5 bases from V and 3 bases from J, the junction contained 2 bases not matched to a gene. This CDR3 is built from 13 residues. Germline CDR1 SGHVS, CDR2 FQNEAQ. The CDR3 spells CASSRDRVYEQYF. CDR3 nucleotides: TGTGCCAGCAGCCGGGACAGGGTCTACGAGCAGTACTTC.

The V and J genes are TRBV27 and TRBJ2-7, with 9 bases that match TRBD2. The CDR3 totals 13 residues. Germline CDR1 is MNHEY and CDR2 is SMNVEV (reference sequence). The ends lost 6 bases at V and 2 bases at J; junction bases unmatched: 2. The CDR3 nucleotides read TGTGCCAGCAGCGTAGCGGGAGCCTACGAGCAGTACTTC. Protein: CASSVAGAYEQYF.

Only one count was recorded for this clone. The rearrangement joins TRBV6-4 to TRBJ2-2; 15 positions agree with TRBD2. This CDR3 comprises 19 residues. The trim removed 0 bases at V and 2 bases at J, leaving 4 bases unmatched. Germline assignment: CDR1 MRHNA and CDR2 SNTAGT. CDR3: CASSDSRTSGRGNTGELFF. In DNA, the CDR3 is TGTGCCAGCAGTGACTCCCGGACTAGCGGGAGGGGAAACACCGGGGAGCTGTTTTTT.

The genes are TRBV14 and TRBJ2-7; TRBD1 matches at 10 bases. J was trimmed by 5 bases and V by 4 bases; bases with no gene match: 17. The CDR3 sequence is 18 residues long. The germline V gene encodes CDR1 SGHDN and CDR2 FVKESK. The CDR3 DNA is TGTGCCAGCAGCCGAACCTACCTCCCACGGGACAGGGGCCACGAGCAGTACTTC. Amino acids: CASSRTYLPRDRGHEQYF.

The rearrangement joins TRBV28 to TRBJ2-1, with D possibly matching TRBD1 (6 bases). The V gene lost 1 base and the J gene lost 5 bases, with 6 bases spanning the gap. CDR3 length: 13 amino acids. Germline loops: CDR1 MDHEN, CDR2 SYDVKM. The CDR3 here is CASSLYRDNEQFF. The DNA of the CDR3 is TGTGCCAGCAGTTTATACAGGGACAATGAGCAGTTCTTC.

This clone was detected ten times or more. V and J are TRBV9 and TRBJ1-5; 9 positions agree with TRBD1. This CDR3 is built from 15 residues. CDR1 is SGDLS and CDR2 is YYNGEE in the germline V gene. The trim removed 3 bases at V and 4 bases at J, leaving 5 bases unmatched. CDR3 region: CASSAHGTGNQPQHF. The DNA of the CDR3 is TGTGCCAGCAGCGCCCACGGGACAGGGAATCAGCCCCAGCATTTT. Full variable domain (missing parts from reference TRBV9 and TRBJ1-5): DSGVTQTPKHLITATGQRVTLRCSPRSGDLSVYWYQQSLDQGLQFLIQYYNGEERAKGNILERFSAQQFPDLHSELNLSSLELGDSALYFCASSAHGTGNQPQHFGDGTRLSIL.